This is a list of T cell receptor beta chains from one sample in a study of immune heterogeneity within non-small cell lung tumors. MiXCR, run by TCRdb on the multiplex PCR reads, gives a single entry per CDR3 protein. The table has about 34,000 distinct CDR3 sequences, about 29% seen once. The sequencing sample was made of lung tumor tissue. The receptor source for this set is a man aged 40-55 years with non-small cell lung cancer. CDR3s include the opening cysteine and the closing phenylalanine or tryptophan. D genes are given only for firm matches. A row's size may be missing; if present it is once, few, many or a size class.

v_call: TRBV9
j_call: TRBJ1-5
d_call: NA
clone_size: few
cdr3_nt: TGTGCCAGCAGCGTAGGTGGGACTAATCAGCCCCAGCATTTT
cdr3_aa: CASSVGGTNQPQHF

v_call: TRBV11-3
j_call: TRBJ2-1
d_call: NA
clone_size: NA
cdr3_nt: TGTGCCAGCAGGGGGGTACTAGATCGTCACAATGAGCAGTTCTTC
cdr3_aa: CASRGVLDRHNEQFF

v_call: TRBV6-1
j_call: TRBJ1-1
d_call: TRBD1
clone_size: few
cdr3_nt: TGTGCCAGCAGTGAATTGGACAGGGAGACTGAAGCTTTCTTT
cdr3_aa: CASSELDRETEAFF

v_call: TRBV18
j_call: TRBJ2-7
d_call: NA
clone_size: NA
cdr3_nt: TGTGCCAGCTTACCACAGACCGGGTCCTACGAGCAGTACTTC
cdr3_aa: CASLPQTGSYEQYF

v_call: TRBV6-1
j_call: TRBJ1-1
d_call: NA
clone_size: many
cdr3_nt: TGTGCCAGCAGTGATTTGACGCACACCGCGAACACTGAAGCTTTCTTT
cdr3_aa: CASSDLTHTANTEAFF

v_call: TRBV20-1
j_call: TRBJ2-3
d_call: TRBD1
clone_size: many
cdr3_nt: TGCAGTGCTTTCCAGGGGGGCACAGATACGCAGTATTTT
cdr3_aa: CSAFQGGTDTQYF

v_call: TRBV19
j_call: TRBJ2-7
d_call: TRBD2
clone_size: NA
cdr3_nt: TGTGCCAGTAGTATAGTCTGGACTAGCGACTTCGAATCCTACAAGCAGTACTTC
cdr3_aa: CASSIVWTSDFESYKQYF

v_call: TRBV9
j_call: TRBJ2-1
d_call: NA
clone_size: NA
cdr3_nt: TGTGCCAGCAGCGTAAAAGGCTGGGTGAATGATGAGCAGTTCTTC
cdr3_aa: CASSVKGWVNDEQFF

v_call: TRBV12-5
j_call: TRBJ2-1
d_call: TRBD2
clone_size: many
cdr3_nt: TGTGCTAGTGGTTTGGTACGTCTAGCGGTGGGGAATGAGCAGTTCTTC
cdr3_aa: CASGLVRLAVGNEQFF

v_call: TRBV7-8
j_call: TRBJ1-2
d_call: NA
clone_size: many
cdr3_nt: TGTGCCAGCAGTGTTACTCCGGGATCCGCTGGCGGCTACACCTTC
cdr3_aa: CASSVTPGSAGGYTF

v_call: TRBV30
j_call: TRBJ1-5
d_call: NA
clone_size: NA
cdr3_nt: TGTTCCTGGAGCCAGGGATCCTATAGCAATCAGCCCCAGCATTTT
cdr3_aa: CSWSQGSYSNQPQHF

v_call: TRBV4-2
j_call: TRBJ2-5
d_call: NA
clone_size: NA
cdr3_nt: TGTGCCAGCAGCCAGGACCCCGGGACCCAAGAGACCCAGTACTTC
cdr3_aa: CASSQDPGTQETQYF

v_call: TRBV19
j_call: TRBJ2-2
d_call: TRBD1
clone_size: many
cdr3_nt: TGTGCCAGTCGGACAGGGGCAAACACCGGGGAGCTGTTTTTT
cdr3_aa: CASRTGANTGELFF

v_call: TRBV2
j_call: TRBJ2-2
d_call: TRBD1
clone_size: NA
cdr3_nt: TGTGCCAGCAGTAAATCCCCAGGGGGCACCGGGGAGCTGTTTTTT
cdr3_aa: CASSKSPGGTGELFF

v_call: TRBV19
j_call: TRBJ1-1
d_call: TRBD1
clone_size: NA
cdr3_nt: TGTGCCAGTAGCAAACAGGGAGGGGGCACTGAAGTTTTCTTT
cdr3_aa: CASSKQGGGTEVFF

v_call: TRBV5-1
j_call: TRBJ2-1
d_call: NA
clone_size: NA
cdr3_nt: TGCGCCAGCAGCTTGGCCTTATCCTCCAGTATGCAGTTCTTC
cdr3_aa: CASSLALSSSMQFF

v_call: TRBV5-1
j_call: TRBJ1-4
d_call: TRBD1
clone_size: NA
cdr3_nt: TGCGCCAGCAGCCTGGCGGGGACAGGGGTTGAAAAACTGTTTTTT
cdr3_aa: CASSLAGTGVEKLFF

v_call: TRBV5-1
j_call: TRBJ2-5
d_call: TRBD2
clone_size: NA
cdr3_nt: TGCGCCAGCTCACTAGCGGGATCATCGTATCGAGAGACCCAGTACTTC
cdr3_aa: CASSLAGSSYRETQYF

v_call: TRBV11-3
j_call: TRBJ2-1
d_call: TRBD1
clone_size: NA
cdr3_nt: TGTGCCAGCAGCTTAGGGTCACAGGGGACTGAGCAGTTCTTC
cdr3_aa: CASSLGSQGTEQFF

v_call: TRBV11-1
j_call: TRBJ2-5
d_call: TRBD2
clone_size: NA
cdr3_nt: TGTGCCAGCAGCTTACGCGGGAGCGGCCAGGAGACCCAGTACTTC
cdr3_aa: CASSLRGSGQETQYF

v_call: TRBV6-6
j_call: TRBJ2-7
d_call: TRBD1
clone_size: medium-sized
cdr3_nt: TGTGCCAGCAGTTACTTTCCGGGACAGACACTCTACGAGCAGTACTTC
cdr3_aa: CASSYFPGQTLYEQYF

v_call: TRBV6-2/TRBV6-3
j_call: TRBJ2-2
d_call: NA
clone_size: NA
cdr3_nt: TGTGCCAGCAGTTACAAGGGGTTGTTCACCGGGGAGCTGTTTTTT
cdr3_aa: CASSYKGLFTGELFF

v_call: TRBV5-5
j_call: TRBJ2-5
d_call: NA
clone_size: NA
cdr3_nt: TGTGCCAGCAGCGTAGCGTCCTGGGGCGGGAAGACCCAGTACTTC
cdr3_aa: CASSVASWGGKTQYF

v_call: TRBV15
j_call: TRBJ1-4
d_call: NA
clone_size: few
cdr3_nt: TGTGCCACCAGCCAAAAGCCCAGAGCTACTAATGAAAAACTGTTTTTT
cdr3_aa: CATSQKPRATNEKLFF

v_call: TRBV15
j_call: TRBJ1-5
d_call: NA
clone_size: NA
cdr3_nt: TGTGCCACCAGCAGAGACGCGGATAGCAATCATTCCCAGCATTTT
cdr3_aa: CATSRDADSNHSQHF

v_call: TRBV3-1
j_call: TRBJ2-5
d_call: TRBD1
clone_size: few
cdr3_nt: TGTGCCAGCAGCTCCCGACAGGGGGCAGTAGGGACCCAGTACTTC
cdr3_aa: CASSSRQGAVGTQYF

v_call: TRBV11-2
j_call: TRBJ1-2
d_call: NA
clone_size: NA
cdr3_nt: TGTGCCAGCAGCGGAGGGCTCTATGGCTACACCTTC
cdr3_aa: CASSGGLYGYTF

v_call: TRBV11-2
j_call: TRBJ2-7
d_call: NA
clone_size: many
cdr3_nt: TGTGCCAGCACCAGGACAGCCTACGAGCAGTACTTC
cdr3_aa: CASTRTAYEQYF

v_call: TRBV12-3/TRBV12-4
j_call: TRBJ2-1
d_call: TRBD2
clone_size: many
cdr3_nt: TGTGCCAGCAGTCTCATCGGGGGGTACAATGAGCAGTTCTTC
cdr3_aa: CASSLIGGYNEQFF

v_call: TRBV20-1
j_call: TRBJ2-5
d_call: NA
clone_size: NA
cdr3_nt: TGCAGTGTTCCGGGCCCCGGAATAGAGACCCAGTACTTC
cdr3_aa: CSVPGPGIETQYF

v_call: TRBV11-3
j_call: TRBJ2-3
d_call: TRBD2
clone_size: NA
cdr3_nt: TGTGCCAGCAGCTTAGAGGGACTAGCGGGAGATACGGAGTATTTT
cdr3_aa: CASSLEGLAGDTEYF

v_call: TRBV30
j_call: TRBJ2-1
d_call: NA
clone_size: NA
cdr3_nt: TGTGCCTGGAAGGGCAGGATTTACAATGAGCAGTTCTTC
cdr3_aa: CAWKGRIYNEQFF

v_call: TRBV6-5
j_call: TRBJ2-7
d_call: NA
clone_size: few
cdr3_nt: TGTGCCAGCAGTTACTCAACAACCCGGACGGGCTACGAGCAGTACTTC
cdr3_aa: CASSYSTTRTGYEQYF

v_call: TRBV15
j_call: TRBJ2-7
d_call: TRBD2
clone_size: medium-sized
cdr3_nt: TGTGCCACCAGCAGGGGGCGGGGGATGGCCTACGAGCAGTACTTC
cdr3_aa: CATSRGRGMAYEQYF

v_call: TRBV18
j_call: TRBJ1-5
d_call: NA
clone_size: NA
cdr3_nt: TGTGCCAGCTCACCGGGAATGGATCAGCCCCAGCATTTT
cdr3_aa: CASSPGMDQPQHF

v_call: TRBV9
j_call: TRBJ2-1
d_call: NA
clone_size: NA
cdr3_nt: TGTGCCAGCAGCCCCCCTAAGGGTTATGAGCAGTTCTTC
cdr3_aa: CASSPPKGYEQFF

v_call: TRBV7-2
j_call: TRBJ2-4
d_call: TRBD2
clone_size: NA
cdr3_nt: TGTGCCAGCAGCTTAGTTGGGGGCGGGAGGGGTCACATTCAGTACTTC
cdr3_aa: CASSLVGGGRGHIQYF

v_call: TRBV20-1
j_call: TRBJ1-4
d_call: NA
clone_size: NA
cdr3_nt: TGCAGTGCTAGAGCCCGGGGGAAGAATGAAAAACTGTTTTTT
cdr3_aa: CSARARGKNEKLFF

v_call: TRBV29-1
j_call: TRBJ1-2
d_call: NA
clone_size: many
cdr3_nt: TGCAGCGTTGAAGAAGGGGGAAGGGGCTACACCTTC
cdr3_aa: CSVEEGGRGYTF

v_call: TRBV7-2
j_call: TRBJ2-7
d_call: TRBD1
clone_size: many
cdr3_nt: TGTGCCAGCAGCGGAAGGGGGACAGGTACCTACGAGCAGTACTTC
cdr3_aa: CASSGRGTGTYEQYF

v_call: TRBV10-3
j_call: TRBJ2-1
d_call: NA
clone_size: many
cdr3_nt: TGTGCCATCAGTGAACAGACGGCTGAGCAGTTCTTC
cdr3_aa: CAISEQTAEQFF

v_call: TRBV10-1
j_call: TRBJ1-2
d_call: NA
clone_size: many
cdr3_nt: TGCGCCAGCAGTGAGTCGGGCCACCCGCAGGTCTATGGCTACACCTTC
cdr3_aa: CASSESGHPQVYGYTF

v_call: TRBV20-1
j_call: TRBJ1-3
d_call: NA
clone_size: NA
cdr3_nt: TGCAGTGCTAGACGGGACGGCTCTGGAAAAACCATATATTTT
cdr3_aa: CSARRDGSGKTIYF

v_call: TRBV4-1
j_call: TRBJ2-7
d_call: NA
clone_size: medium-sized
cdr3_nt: TGCGCCAGCAGCCCGAGCACTACGCGGAACGAGCAGTACTTC
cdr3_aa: CASSPSTTRNEQYF

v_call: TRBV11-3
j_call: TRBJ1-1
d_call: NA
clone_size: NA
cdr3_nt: TGTGCCAGCAGCTTAGATCTGATGAACACTGAAGCTTTCTTT
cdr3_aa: CASSLDLMNTEAFF

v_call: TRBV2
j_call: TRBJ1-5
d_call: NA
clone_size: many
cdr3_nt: TGTGCCAGCAGTGTAACAGGGCTTAATCAGCCCCAGCATTTT
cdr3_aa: CASSVTGLNQPQHF

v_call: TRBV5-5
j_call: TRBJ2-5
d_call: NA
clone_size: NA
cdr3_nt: TGTGCCAGCAGCCTCTCCCAAGAGACCCAGTACTTC
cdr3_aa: CASSLSQETQYF

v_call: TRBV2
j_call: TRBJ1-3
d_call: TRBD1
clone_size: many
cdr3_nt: TGTGCCAGCAGTGGACAGGGGGGTATTTCTGGAAACACCATATATTTT
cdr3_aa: CASSGQGGISGNTIYF

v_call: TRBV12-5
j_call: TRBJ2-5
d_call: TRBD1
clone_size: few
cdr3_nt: TGTGCTAGTGGTCCGGATAGGGGGCAGACCCAGTACTTC
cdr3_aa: CASGPDRGQTQYF

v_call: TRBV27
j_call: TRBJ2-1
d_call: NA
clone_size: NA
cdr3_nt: TGTGCCAGCAGTCCGAATGGCTTCCCCAACAATGAGCAGTTCTTC
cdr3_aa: CASSPNGFPNNEQFF

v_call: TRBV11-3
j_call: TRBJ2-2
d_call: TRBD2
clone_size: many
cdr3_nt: TGTGCCAGCAGCCCGGGACTAGCGAACACCGGGGAGCTGTTTTTT
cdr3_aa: CASSPGLANTGELFF

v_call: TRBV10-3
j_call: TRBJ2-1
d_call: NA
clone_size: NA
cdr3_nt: TGTGCCATCAGTTCCACCGACAATGAGCAGTTCTTC
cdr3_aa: CAISSTDNEQFF

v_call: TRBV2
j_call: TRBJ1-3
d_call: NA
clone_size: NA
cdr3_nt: TGTGCCAGCAGTGAAACAAGGAGCTCTGGAAACACCATATATTTT
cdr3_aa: CASSETRSSGNTIYF

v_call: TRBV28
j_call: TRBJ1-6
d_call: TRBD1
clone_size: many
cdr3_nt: TGTGCCAGCAGTTCCGGGGGGACAGCCAATAATTCACCCCTCCACTTT
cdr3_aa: CASSSGGTANNSPLHF

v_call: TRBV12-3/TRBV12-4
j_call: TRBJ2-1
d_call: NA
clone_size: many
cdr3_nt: TGTGCCAGCGGGTTACACAATGAGCAGTTCTTC
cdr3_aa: CASGLHNEQFF

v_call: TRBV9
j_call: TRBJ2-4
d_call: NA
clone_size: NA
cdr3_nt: TGTGCCAGCAGCGTAGACGAAAACATTCAGTACTTC
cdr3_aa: CASSVDENIQYF

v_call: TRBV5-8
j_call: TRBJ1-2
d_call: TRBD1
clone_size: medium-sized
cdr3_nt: TGTGCCAGCAAGAAAACCGGGACAGCTGGCTACACCTTC
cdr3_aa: CASKKTGTAGYTF

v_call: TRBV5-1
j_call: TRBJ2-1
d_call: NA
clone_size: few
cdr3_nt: TGCGCCAGCAGCTTATCTGGCCAGGGGAGGCTGTTCTTC
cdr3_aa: CASSLSGQGRLFF

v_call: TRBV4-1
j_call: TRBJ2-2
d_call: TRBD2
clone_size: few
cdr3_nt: TGCGCCAGCGGCTATAGTCGGACTAGCGGGGGGACCGGGGAGCTGTTTTTT
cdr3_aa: CASGYSRTSGGTGELFF